These 4 T cell receptor beta chains were sequenced from one sample in a study of response to subunit inactivated influenza vaccine (dated by TCRdb to 2017 to 2018). Libraries were prepared through RT-PCR. TCRdb shows the sequencer as Illumina HiSeq 2500. Clones were called with MiXCR by TCRdb after fastp trimmed the public reads at Q25, and only in-frame beta chains were retained. Each entry is one CDR3 protein sequence, shown with its most common DNA and genes. This sample holds hundreds of thousands of distinct CDR3 sequences; approximately 14% were observed only once. Roughly 7.2% of the sample rests with the top ten. Sequencing was performed on PBMCs from blood, taken around 15 days before vaccination. The receptors were gathered from a man in his forties or fifties who received an inactivated influenza vaccine. Donor details come from another sample of the same person, matched by shared clones.

This clonotype was seen repeatedly, ten times or more. The CDR3 coding sequence is TGCAGTGCTAGATGGACTAGCGGGAGGACTAGGAATGAGCAGTTCTTC. Protein product: CSARWTSGRTRNEQFF. This chain links TRBV20-1 with TRBJ2-1, with 14 bases matching TRBD2. The length of the CDR3 is 16 residues. V lost 2 bases to trimming and J lost 7 bases; unmatched junction nucleotides: 7. The germline V gene encodes CDR1 DFQATT and CDR2 SNEGSKA (reference sequence).

This clonotype occurred a few times. The V call is TRBV10-3, the J call TRBJ2-1; D is perhaps TRBD2 (6 bases). Germline CDR1 ENHRY, CDR2 SYGVKD. There are 16 residues in the CDR3. The V end was cut by 4 bases, the J end by 5 bases, with 18 bases between. The CDR3 sequence is CAISVRGGRQDNEQFF. The CDR3 nucleotides read TGTGCCATCAGTGTCCGTGGAGGGCGGCAAGACAATGAGCAGTTCTTC.

Only a few counts were recorded for this clonotype. The chain carries TRBV27 and TRBJ2-2; weak D call: TRBD2 (6 bases). Germline CDR1 is MNHEY and CDR2 is SMNVEV (reference sequence). Between the trimmed V and J ends, which lost 5 bases and 1 base, there was a span of 14 bases. The CDR3 has 16 amino acids. CDR3 nucleotide sequence: TGTGCCAGCAGTACTGCGGGGACGAAGAACACCGGGGAGCTGTTTTTT. Protein sequence: CASSTAGTKNTGELFF.

This chain joins TRBV7-9 and TRBJ2-1; D call uncertain. Germline V CDR1 and CDR2: SEHNR, FQNEAQ (reference sequence). CDR3 length: 12 residues. V lost 1 base to trimming and J lost 10 bases, with 8 bases between them. In DNA form, the CDR3 reads TGTGCCAGCAGCTTAGTTAATCGAGAGCAGTTCTTC. It translates to CASSLVNREQFF.